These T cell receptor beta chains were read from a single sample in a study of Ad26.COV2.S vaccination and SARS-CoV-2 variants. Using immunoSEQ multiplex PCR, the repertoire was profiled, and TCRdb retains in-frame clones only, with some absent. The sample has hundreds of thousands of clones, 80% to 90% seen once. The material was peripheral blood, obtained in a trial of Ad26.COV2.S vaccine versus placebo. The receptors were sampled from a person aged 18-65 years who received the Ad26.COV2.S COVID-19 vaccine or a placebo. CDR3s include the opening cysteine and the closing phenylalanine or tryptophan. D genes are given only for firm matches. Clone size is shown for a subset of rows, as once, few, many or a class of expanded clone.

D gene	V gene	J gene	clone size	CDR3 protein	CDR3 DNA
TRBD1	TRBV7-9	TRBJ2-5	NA	CASSPGQGGTQYF	TGTGCCAGCAGTCCAGGACAGGGCGGGACCCAGTACTTC
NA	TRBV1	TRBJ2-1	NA	CTSSQDGGVLGNEQFF	TGCACCAGCAGCCAAGATGGAGGGGTACTTGGTAATGAGCAGTTCTTC
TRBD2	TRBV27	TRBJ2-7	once	CASSLSARGGWEGSGGYEQYF	TGTGCCAGCAGTTTAAGCGCCCGAGGGGGATGGGAGGGTAGCGGGGGCTACGAGCAGTACTTC
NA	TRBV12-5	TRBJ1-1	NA	CASGTRGEAFF	TGTGCTAGTGGAACCAGGGGTGAAGCTTTCTTT
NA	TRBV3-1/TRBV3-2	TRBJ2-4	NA	CASSQEGGLAKNIQYF	TGTGCCAGCAGCCAAGAAGGGGGACTAGCCAAAAACATTCAGTACTTC
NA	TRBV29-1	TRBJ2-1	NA	CSVGNPSSYNEQFF	TGCAGCGTTGGAAACCCCAGCTCCTACAATGAGCAGTTCTTC
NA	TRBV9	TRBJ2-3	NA	CASSKRTSTDTQYF	TGTGCCAGCAGCAAGAGAACTAGCACAGATACGCAGTATTTT
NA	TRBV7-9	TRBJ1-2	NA	CASSLGGGDLNYGYTF	TGTGCCAGCAGCTTAGGAGGGGGGGACCTTAACTATGGCTACACCTTC
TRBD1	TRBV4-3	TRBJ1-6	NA	CASSQDETGLSYNSPLHF	TGCGCCAGCAGCCAAGACGAGACAGGGCTCTCCTATAATTCACCCCTCCACTTT
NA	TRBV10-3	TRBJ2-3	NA	CAISASRLSDTQYF	TGTGCCATCAGTGCCAGTCGTTTGTCAGATACGCAGTATTTT
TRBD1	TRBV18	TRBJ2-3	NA	CASSPGTGGTDTQYF	TGTGCCAGCTCACCTGGGACAGGGGGCACAGATACGCAGTATTTT
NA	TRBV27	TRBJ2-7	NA	CASSLAGYKYEQYF	TGTGCCAGCAGTTTAGCAGGGTACAAATACGAGCAGTACTTC
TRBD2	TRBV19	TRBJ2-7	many	CASKTSGVSYEQYF	TGTGCCAGTAAAACTAGCGGGGTCTCCTACGAGCAGTACTTC
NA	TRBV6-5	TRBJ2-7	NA	CASSYKANYEQYF	TGTGCCAGCAGTTACAAGGCTAACTACGAGCAGTACTTC
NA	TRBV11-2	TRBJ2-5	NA	CASSLREGFGETQYF	TGTGCCAGCAGCTTAAGAGAAGGCTTCGGGGAGACCCAGTACTTC
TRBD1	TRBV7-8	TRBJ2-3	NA	CASSWTGTSTDTQYF	TGTGCCAGCAGCTGGACAGGGACTAGCACAGATACGCAGTATTTT
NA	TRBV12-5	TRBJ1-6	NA	CASGLVAPGRDYNSPLHF	TGTGCTAGTGGTTTGGTGGCCCCTGGCAGGGACTATAATTCACCCCTCCACTTT
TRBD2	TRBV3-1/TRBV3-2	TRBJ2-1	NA	CASSHAKGEGLADPSRSSYNEQFF	TGTGCCAGCAGCCATGCCAAGGGGGAGGGACTAGCGGACCCCTCCCGGAGCTCCTACAATGAGCAGTTCTTC
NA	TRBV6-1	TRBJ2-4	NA	CASSEAPENIQYF	TGTGCCAGCAGTGAAGCCCCGGAGAACATTCAGTACTTC
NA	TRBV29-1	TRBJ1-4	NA	CSVNGGNEKLFF	TGCAGCGTTAACGGGGGAAATGAAAAACTGTTTTTT
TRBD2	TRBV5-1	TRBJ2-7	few	CASSLSSSGGAQYF	TGCGCCAGCAGTCTGTCTTCGAGCGGGGGGGCCCAGTACTTC
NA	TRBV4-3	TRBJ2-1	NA	CASSQDTVYNEQFF	TGCGCCAGCAGCCAAGATACAGTTTACAATGAGCAGTTCTTC
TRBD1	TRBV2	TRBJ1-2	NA	CASREDRGRWGYTF	TGTGCCAGCAGGGAGGACAGGGGTCGCTGGGGCTACACCTTC
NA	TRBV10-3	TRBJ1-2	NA	CAISRDIGINGYTF	TGTGCCATCAGCCGGGACATAGGTATAAATGGCTACACCTTC
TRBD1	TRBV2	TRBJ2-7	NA	CASTRDRGYEQYF	TGTGCCAGCACCCGGGACAGGGGCTACGAGCAGTACTTC
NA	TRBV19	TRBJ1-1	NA	CASRRVPYDTEAFF	TGTGCCAGTAGACGGGTCCCCTACGACACTGAAGCTTTCTTT
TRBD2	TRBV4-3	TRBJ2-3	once	CASRDWGGTDTQYF	TGCGCCAGCAGGGACTGGGGAGGGACAGATACGCAGTATTTT
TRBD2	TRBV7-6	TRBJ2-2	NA	CASSTLAASNTGELFF	TGTGCCAGCAGCACACTAGCGGCCTCCAACACCGGGGAGCTGTTTTTT
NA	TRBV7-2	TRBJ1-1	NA	CASSPIGQNTEAFF	TGTGCCAGCAGCCCCATCGGACAGAACACTGAAGCTTTCTTT
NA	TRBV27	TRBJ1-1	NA	CASMSFVEAFF	TGTGCCAGCATGTCATTCGTTGAAGCTTTCTTT
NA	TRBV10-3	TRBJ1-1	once	CAIAGIGKAFF	TGTGCCATAGCGGGGATCGGCAAAGCTTTCTTT
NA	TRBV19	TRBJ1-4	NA	CASRDETGLYEKLFF	TGTGCCAGTAGGGATGAAACAGGGTTGTATGAAAAACTGTTTTTT
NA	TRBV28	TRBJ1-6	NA	CASSFLVAYNSPLHF	TGTGCCAGCAGTTTCCTCGTAGCGTATAATTCACCCCTCCACTTT
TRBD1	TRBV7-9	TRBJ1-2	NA	CASSRAQGASGYTF	TGTGCCAGCAGCCGTGCACAGGGGGCATCCGGCTACACCTTC
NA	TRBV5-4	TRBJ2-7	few	CASSPPAGAGEQYF	TGTGCCAGCAGCCCTCCCGCAGGGGCGGGGGAGCAGTACTTC
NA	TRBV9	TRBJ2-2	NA	CASSVAGMGIGELFF	TGTGCCAGCAGCGTAGCGGGGATGGGAATCGGGGAGCTGTTTTTT
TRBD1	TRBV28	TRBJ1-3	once	CASKRDSLGNTIYF	TGTGCCAGCAAAAGGGACAGCCTTGGAAACACCATATATTTT
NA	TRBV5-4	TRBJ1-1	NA	CASNLGVNTEAFF	TGTGCCAGCAACCTTGGGGTGAACACTGAAGCTTTCTTT
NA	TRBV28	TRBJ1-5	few	CATTGMVYQPQHF	TGTGCCACTACAGGGATGGTATATCAGCCCCAGCATTTT
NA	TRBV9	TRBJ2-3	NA	CASSVDPGETDTQYF	TGTGCCAGCAGCGTAGATCCGGGGGAGACAGATACGCAGTATTTT
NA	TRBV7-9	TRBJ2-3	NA	CASSLRGQSTDTQYF	TGTGCCAGCAGCTTAAGAGGACAGAGCACAGATACGCAGTATTTT
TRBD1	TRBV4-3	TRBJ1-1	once	CASSQEGTGATEAFF	TGCGCCAGCAGCCAAGAAGGGACAGGGGCCACTGAAGCTTTCTTT
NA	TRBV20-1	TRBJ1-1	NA	CSAGRLAEAFF	TGCAGTGCTGGCCGTTTGGCTGAAGCTTTCTTT
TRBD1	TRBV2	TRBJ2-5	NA	CASSDARGMETQYF	TGTGCCAGCAGTGATGCCAGGGGGATGGAGACCCAGTACTTC
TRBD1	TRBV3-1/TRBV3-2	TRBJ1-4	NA	CASMTGGREKLFF	TGTGCCAGTATGACAGGGGGTCGAGAAAAACTGTTTTTT
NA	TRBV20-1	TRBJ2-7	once	CSASLPGSSYEQYF	TGCAGTGCTAGTCTGCCGGGGAGCTCCTACGAGCAGTACTTC
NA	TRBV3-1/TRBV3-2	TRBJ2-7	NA	CASSPGQNYEQYF	TGTGCCAGCAGCCCAGGACAGAACTACGAGCAGTACTTC
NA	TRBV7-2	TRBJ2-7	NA	CASIPTGEAFYEQYF	TGTGCCAGCATCCCTACAGGGGAGGCGTTCTACGAGCAGTACTTC
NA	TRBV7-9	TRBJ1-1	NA	CASSRLTEAFF	TGTGCCAGCAGCCGACTTACTGAAGCTTTCTTT
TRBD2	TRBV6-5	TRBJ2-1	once	CASRSASGVNEQFF	TGTGCCAGCAGATCGGCTAGCGGAGTCAATGAGCAGTTCTTC
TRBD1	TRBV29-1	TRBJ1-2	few	CSVARDRGGYTF	TGCAGCGTAGCCCGGGACAGAGGTGGCTACACCTTC
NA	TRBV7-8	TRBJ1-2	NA	CASSLGAGPSNNYGYTF	TGTGCCAGCAGCTTAGGGGCAGGGCCGTCGAATAACTATGGCTACACCTTC
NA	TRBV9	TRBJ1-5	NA	CASSVDGSQPQHF	TGTGCCAGCAGCGTAGATGGGAGTCAGCCCCAGCATTTT
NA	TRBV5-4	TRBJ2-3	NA	CASSLNAGIGGDTQYF	TGTGCCAGCAGCTTGAATGCCGGGATTGGGGGGGATACGCAGTATTTT